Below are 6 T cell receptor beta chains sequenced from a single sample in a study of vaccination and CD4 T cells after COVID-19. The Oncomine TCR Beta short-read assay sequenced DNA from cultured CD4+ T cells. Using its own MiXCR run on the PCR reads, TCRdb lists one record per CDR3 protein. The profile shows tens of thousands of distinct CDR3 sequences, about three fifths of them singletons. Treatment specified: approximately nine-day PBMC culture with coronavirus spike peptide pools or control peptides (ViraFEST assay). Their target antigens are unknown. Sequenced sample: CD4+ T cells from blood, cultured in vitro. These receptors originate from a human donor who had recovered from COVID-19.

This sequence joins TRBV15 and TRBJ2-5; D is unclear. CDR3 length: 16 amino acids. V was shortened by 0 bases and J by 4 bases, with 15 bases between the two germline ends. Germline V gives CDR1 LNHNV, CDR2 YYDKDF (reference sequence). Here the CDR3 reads CATSRDVRPPRETQYF. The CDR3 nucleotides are TGTGCCACCAGCAGAGATGTTAGACCGCCCAGAGAGACCCAGTACTTC.

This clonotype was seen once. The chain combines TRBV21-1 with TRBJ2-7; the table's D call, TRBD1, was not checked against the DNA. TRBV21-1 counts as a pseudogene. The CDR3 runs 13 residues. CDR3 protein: CASSKGGGGEQYF. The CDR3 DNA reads TGTGCCAGCAGCAAAGGGGGGGGTGGCGAGCAGTACTTC.

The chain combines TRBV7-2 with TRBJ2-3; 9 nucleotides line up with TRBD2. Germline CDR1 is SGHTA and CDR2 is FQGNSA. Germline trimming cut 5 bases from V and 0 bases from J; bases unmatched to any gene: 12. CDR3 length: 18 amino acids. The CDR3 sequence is CASSLIAGVGSSTDTQYF. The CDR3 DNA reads TGTGCCAGCAGCCTAATAGCGGGAGTGGGGTCTAGCACAGATACGCAGTATTTT.

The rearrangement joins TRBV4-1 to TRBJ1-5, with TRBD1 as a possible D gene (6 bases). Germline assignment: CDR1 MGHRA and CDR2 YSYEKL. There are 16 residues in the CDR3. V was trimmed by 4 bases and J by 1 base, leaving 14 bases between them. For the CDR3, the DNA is TGCGCCAGCAGCCCGGTGAGGGGGAAGAGCAATCAGCCCCAGCATTTT. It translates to CASSPVRGKSNQPQHF.

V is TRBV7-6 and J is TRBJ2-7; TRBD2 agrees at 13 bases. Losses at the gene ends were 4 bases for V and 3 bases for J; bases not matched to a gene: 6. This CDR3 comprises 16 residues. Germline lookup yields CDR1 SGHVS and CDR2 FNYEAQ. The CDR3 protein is CASSSGLAGSYYEQYF. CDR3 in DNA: TGTGCCAGCAGCTCGGGACTAGCGGGGTCCTACTACGAGCAGTACTTC. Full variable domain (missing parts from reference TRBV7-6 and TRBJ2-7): GAGVSQSPRYKVTKRGQDVALRCDPISGHVSLYWYRQALGQGPEFLTYFNYEAQQDKSGLPNDRFSAERPEGSISTLTIQRTEQRDSAMYRCASSSGLAGSYYEQYFGPGTRLTVT.

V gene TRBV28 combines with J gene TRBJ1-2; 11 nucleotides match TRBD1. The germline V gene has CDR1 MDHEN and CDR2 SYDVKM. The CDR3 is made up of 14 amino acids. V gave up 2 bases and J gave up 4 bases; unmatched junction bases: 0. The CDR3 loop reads CASSLGTGGYGYTF. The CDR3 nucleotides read TGTGCCAGCAGTTTAGGGACAGGGGGCTATGGCTACACCTTC.